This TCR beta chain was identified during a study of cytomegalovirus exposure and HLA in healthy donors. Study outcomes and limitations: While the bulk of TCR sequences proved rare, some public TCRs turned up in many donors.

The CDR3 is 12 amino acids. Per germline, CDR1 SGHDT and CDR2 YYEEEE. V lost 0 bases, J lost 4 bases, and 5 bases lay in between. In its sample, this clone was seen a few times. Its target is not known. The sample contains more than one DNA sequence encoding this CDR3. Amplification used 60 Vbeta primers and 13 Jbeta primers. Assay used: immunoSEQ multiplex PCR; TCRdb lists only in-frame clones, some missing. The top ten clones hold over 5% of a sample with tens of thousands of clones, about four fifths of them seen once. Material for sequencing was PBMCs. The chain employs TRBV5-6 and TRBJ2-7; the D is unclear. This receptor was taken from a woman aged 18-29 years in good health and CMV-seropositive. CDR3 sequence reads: CASSLGNYEQYF. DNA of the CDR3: TGTGCCAGCAGCTTGGGTAATTACGAGCAGTACTTC.